The 16 T cell receptor beta chains presented below share a single source sample, sequenced in a study of shared clonotypes between healthy human individuals. TCRdb keeps only in-frame clones here, not all; method: immunoSEQ multiplex PCR. The data show about 2 million clones, roughly 94% seen once. Sample: naive CD4+ T cells sorted from blood. Subset defined: CD45RA+ positively selected. These receptors all come from a man between 18 and 29 years old in good health.

This rearrangement joins TRBV7-9 to TRBJ2-3; D assignment may be TRBD1 or TRBD2 (5 bases each). CDR1 SEHNR and CDR2 FQNEAQ come from the germline V gene (reference sequence). Trimming left V 4 bases short and J 2 bases short, with 10 bases between. The CDR3 spans 14 residues. The CDR3 DNA is TGTGCCAGCAGCTCTCAGGGAGACACAGATACGCAGTATTTT. It codes for CASSSQGDTDTQYF.

In the case of this clone: The same CDR3 arises from other DNA sequences in this sample as well. This sequence joins TRBV30 and TRBJ2-3; D tentatively reads TRBD1 or TRBD2 (5 bases each). Germline CDR1 and CDR2: GTSNPN and SVGIG (reference sequence). V was clipped by 2 bases and J by 1 base, with 10 bases between them. This CDR3 region has 14 residues. The DNA for the CDR3 is TGTGCCTGGAGTCTGAGGGGCGGCACAGATACGCAGTATTTT. Its translation: CAWSLRGGTDTQYF.

The rearrangement joins TRBV18 to TRBJ2-3; D perhaps matches TRBD2 (5 bases). Germline V gives CDR1 KGHSH, CDR2 LQKENI. Trimming took off 3 bases at V and 2 bases at J, with 12 bases between the two ends. This CDR3 has 15 residues. CDR3 in DNA: TGTGCCAGCTCACCGGCGGGCAAGGACACAGATACGCAGTATTTT. Translation gives CASSPAGKDTDTQYF.

V usage is TRBV2 and J usage is TRBJ1-6, with D perhaps matching TRBD1 (6 bases). The length of the CDR3 is 13 residues. The germline V gene has CDR1 SNHLY and CDR2 FYNNEI. V was shortened by 2 bases and J by 11 bases, with 10 bases between the two germline ends. The CDR3: CASSELGAAPLHF. The CDR3 nucleotides read TGTGCCAGCAGTGAACTGGGGGCGGCACCCCTCCACTTT.

This clone was seen a handful of times. The same CDR3 arises from other DNA sequences in this sample as well. The genes are TRBV18 and TRBJ1-2, with TRBD1 matching 8 bases. Unmatched junction bases numbered 0, after V lost 3 bases and J lost 3 bases. The CDR3 runs to 13 residues. The V gene's germline CDR1 is KGHSH and CDR2 LQKENI. The CDR3 sequence is CASSPGQDYGYTF. The CDR3 DNA follows: TGTGCCAGCTCACCGGGACAGGACTATGGCTACACCTTC.

Worth noting for this clone: Other DNA sequences from this sample encode an identical CDR3 as well. V usage is TRBV6-5 and J usage is TRBJ1-6; 11 nucleotides agree with TRBD1. The CDR3 runs to 14 residues. The ends lost 4 bases at V and 9 bases at J; junction bases unmatched: 2. Germline loops: CDR1 MNHEY, CDR2 SVGAGI. The chain's CDR3 is CASSSGTGGSPLHF. CDR3 coding DNA: TGTGCCAGCAGTTCCGGGACAGGGGGTTCACCCCTCCACTTT.

As concerns this clone: This sample also contains other DNA sequences that code for the same CDR3. The chain links TRBV6-6 to TRBJ2-7, with D perhaps TRBD2 (5 bases). The CDR3 spans 14 residues. The germline CDR1 and CDR2 sequences are MNHNY and SVGAGI (reference sequence). Trimming took 2 bases from V and 2 from J, leaving 10 bases between them. The CDR3 loop is CASSYSSGTYEQYF. The CDR3 coding sequence is TGTGCCAGCAGTTACAGTTCGGGGACCTACGAGCAGTACTTC.

The J gene is TRBJ2-1, the V gene TRBV29-1; no clear D gene. This CDR3 is built from 9 residues. The germline V gene has CDR1 SQVTM and CDR2 ANQGSEA. Deletions cut 6 bases from V and 12 bases from J, with 9 bases between. CDR3 loop: CSVKGRQFF. DNA of the CDR3: TGCAGCGTGAAAGGTAGGCAGTTCTTC.

J is TRBJ2-4 and V is TRBV2, with 7 bases aligning to TRBD1. V shed 6 bases and J 4 bases; nucleotides not matched to a gene: 6. The CDR3 length is 14 residues. Germline V gives CDR1 SNHLY, CDR2 FYNNEI. This chain's CDR3 is CASSDSGQKNIQYF. Written as DNA, the CDR3 is TGTGCCAGCAGCGATTCGGGACAGAAAAACATTCAGTACTTC.

The chain couples TRBV28 to TRBJ2-1; TRBD2 matches at 14 bases. The CDR3 is made up of 16 amino acids. CDR1 is MDHEN and CDR2 is SYDVKM in the germline V gene. V lost 8 bases to trimming and J lost 8 bases; unmatched junction nucleotides: 11. CDR3 DNA sequence: TGTGCCAGCGGGCTCGCCGGGACTAGCGGGGGCGATGAGCAGTTCTTC. Translation gives CASGLAGTSGGDEQFF.

This rearrangement joins TRBV5-4 to TRBJ1-3; no clear D gene. Germline values: CDR1 SGHNT, CDR2 YYREEE (reference sequence). V shed 7 bases and J shed 2 bases, with 10 bases lying between them. The CDR3 is 13 residues long. CDR3 sequence reads: CASQPSPGNTIYF. The DNA of the CDR3 is TGTGCCAGCCAGCCGTCCCCTGGAAACACCATATATTTT.

The chain couples TRBV6-1 to TRBJ2-3; 7 bases are a match to TRBD1. J gave up 2 bases and V 6 bases, and 8 bases lay outside the gene matches. CDR1 and CDR2 from the germline V gene are MNHNS and SASEGT. CDR3 length: 15 amino acids. The CDR3 loop reads CASSARDRLTDTQYF. CDR3 bases: TGTGCCAGCAGCGCCCGGGACAGACTCACAGATACGCAGTATTTT.

V gene TRBV4-3 combines with J gene TRBJ1-1; no firm D call. Germline V gene lookup returns CDR1 LGHNA and CDR2 YSLEER. Deletions cut 4 bases from V and 3 bases from J, with 12 bases between. The CDR3 is made up of 14 amino acids. CDR3 residues: CASSPTREYTEAFF. The CDR3, as DNA: TGCGCCAGCAGCCCTACCCGGGAGTACACTGAAGCTTTCTTT.

The rearrangement uses TRBV4-1 and TRBJ2-5, with 7 bases fitting TRBD2. The germline gives CDR1 MGHRA, CDR2 YSYEKL. V lost 2 bases to trimming and J lost 3 bases; unmatched junction nucleotides: 9. CDR3 size: 16 residues. The CDR3 loop is CASSQYHGAGEETQYF. CDR3 coding DNA: TGCGCCAGCAGCCAATATCACGGGGCGGGGGAAGAGACCCAGTACTTC.

This clone was seen only once. The chain uses TRBV6-6 and TRBJ2-7; tentative D call: TRBD1 (6 bases). Germline CDR1 MNHNY, CDR2 SVGAGI (reference sequence). Trimming pared 5 bases from V and 2 bases from J, leaving 16 bases between. The CDR3 consists of 15 residues. The CDR3 coding sequence is TGTGCCAGCAGTGAGCAGGGGCAAGAACCCTACGAGCAGTACTTC. It translates to CASSEQGQEPYEQYF.

This chain connects TRBV5-1 to TRBJ2-2; D is tentatively TRBD1 or TRBD2 (5 bases each). Trimming removed 4 bases from V and 5 bases from J, with 12 bases in between. Germline V gene sequence: CDR1 SGHRS, CDR2 YFSETQ. The CDR3 contains 14 residues. The CDR3 sequence is CASSPDRGTGELFF. CDR3 in DNA: TGCGCCAGCAGCCCCGACAGAGGGACCGGGGAGCTGTTTTTT. Looking up the rest from reference TRBV5-1 and TRBJ2-2 gives the full variable domain: KAGVTQTPRYLIKTRGQQVTLSCSPISGHRSVSWYQQTPGQGLQFLFEYFSETQRNKGNFPGRFSGRQFSNSRSEMNVSTLELGDSALYLCASSPDRGTGELFFGEGSRLTVL.